These 9 T cell receptor beta chains were all obtained from the same sample, sequenced in a study of Tregs in tolerant kidney transplant recipients. Assay used: immunoSEQ multiplex PCR; TCRdb lists only in-frame clones, some missing. The sample contains about 240,000 clones, 65% to 85% of which appear only once. Sequencing used CD4+ T cells from blood. The receptors were sampled from a human donor in good health.

The rearrangement joins TRBV19 to TRBJ2-2, with no clear D. The CDR3 is made up of 15 amino acids. V dropped 3 bases and J dropped 5 bases, with 13 bases sitting between them. The germline V gene encodes CDR1 LNHDA and CDR2 SQIVND (reference sequence). CDR3 protein: CASSISGAGTGELFF. CDR3 sequence (DNA): TGTGCCAGTAGTATTTCAGGAGCTGGGACCGGGGAGCTGTTTTTT.

The V and J genes are TRBV6-5 and TRBJ2-1, with 9 positions matching TRBD1. V shed 6 bases, J shed 10 bases, and the junction held 13 bases outside the gene matches. Looked up from germline, CDR1 is MNHEY and CDR2 is SVGAGI. This CDR3 has 15 residues. CDR3 loop: CASRDRDRVLGEQFF. The CDR3 coding sequence is TGTGCCAGCAGGGACCGGGACAGGGTCCTTGGGGAGCAGTTCTTC.

V gene TRBV2 combines with J gene TRBJ1-2; D is unclear. CDR3 size: 14 residues. The V end lost 6 bases, the J end lost 8 bases, and 19 bases lay between the germline ends. CDR1 is SNHLY, CDR2 FYNNEI, per germline. CDR3 residues: CASSPSRGPGGYTF. CDR3 nucleotide sequence: TGTGCCAGCAGCCCTTCTAGAGGGCCGGGAGGCTACACCTTC.

This rearrangement joins TRBV6-6 to TRBJ2-7, with D possibly TRBD1 on 6 matching bases. The CDR3 has 15 amino acids. Germline CDR1 MNHNY, CDR2 SVGAGI (reference sequence). V shed 5 bases and J shed 0 bases, with 14 bases lying between them. The CDR3 reads CASSPRDKTSYEQYF. The CDR3 DNA reads TGTGCCAGCAGTCCAAGGGACAAAACCTCCTACGAGCAGTACTTC.

This clone was picked up one time. The J gene is TRBJ1-1, the V gene TRBV5-6; D not resolved. V lost 6 bases, J lost 1 base, and 13 bases lay in between. This CDR3 has 14 residues. The germline gives CDR1 SGHDT, CDR2 YYEEEE. CDR3 sequence: CASNFRAANTEAFF. CDR3 bases: TGTGCCAGCAACTTCCGTGCGGCGAACACTGAAGCTTTCTTT.

This sequence joins TRBV6-6 and TRBJ1-5; D is unclear. Between the trimmed V and J ends, which lost 6 bases and 6 bases, there was a span of 9 bases. Germline lookup yields CDR1 MNHNY and CDR2 SVGAGI (reference sequence). This CDR3 spans 12 amino acids. This chain's CDR3 is CASRLEPQPQHF. The CDR3 DNA reads TGTGCCAGCAGACTAGAGCCTCAGCCCCAGCATTTT.

This chain joins TRBV5-8 and TRBJ2-7; maybe TRBD1 (6 bases). Trimming stripped 4 bases from V and 4 bases from J, with 12 bases between. The CDR3 covers 13 residues. CDR1 is SGHTS, CDR2 YDEGEE, per germline. CDR3 region: CASSVTGPYEQYF. The CDR3 DNA sequence: TGTGCCAGCAGCGTAACAGGGCCATACGAGCAGTACTTC.

The chain links TRBV6-4 to TRBJ1-5; possibly TRBD1 for D (6 bases). Germline loops: CDR1 MRHNA, CDR2 SNTAGT. This CDR3 region has 13 residues. The V and J ends lost 2 bases and 4 bases respectively, with 6 bases between them. CDR3 sequence: CASSDTGNQPQHF. The CDR3 DNA sequence: TGTGCCAGCAGTGACACAGGGAATCAGCCCCAGCATTTT.

The J gene is TRBJ1-1, the V gene TRBV19; TRBD1 aligns across 8 bases. Losses at the gene ends were 4 bases for V and 2 bases for J; bases not matched to a gene: 6. The CDR3 extends over 15 amino acids. Germline values: CDR1 LNHDA, CDR2 SQIVND (reference sequence). The CDR3 DNA sequence: TGTGCCAGTAGTAAATTCAGGGGGCCAAACACTGAAGCTTTCTTT. Protein product: CASSKFRGPNTEAFF.